This T cell receptor beta chain was sequenced in a study of CD8+CD57+ T cells in acquired aplastic anemia. General observations from the study: Patients and controls had in common fewer than 30 CD8+ CDR3 sequences. Statistical testing detected no significant gap in CD8+ Simpson's diversity between patients and controls.

TCR beta VDJ combinations and CDR3 sequences were profiled from genomic DNA. TCRdb independently ran MiXCR on the reads; one entry per CDR3 protein. The repertoire holds about 200,000 distinct CDR3 sequences, approximately 65% seen once, with around 60% in the top ten. Details on this clonotype: Its antigen is undetermined.

The authors sequenced patients whose flow cytometry had shown CD8+CD57+ cell expansion. Each of the patients presented with severe acquired aplastic anemia. Germline V lookup: CDR1 LNHDA, CDR2 SQIVND (reference sequence). This CDR3 is 17 amino acids long. V shed 4 bases and J shed 0 bases, with 18 bases lying between them. This TCR derives from a human donor with aplastic anemia. The genes are TRBV19 and TRBJ1-1, with D possibly matching TRBD1 (5 bases). The sequenced sample consisted of sorted CD4+, CD8+, or CD8+CD57+ T cells (not recorded which) from PBMCs. Here the CDR3 reads CASSTAVRASMNTEAFF. As DNA, the CDR3 is TGTGCCAGTAGTACGGCAGTCAGGGCATCGATGAACACTGAAGCTTTCTTT.